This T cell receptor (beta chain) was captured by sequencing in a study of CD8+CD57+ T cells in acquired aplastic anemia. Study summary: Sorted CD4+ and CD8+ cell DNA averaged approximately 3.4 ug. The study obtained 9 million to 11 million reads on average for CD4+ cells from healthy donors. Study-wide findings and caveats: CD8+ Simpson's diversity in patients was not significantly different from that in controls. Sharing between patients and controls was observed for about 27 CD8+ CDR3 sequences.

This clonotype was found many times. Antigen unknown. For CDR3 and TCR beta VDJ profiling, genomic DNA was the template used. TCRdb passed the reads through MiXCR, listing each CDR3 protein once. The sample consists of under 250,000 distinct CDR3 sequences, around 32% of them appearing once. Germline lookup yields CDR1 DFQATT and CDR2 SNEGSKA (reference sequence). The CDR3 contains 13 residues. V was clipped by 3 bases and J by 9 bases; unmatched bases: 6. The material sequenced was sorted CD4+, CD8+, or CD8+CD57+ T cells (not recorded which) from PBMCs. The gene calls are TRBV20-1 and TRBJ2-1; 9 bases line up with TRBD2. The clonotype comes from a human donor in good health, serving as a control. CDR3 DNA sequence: TGCAGTGCTAGGACTAGCGGTGGGCGTGAGCAGTTCTTC. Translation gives CSARTSGGREQFF.